This T cell receptor beta chain was sequenced in a study of cytomegalovirus exposure and HLA in healthy donors. Across the study: In a later analysis, the roughly 130 validation repertoires were reported to have used the same platform as the 600 to 700 first-cohort repertoires.

General observations from the study: According to a subsequent analysis, TCR clusters from the first cohort were inclined to appear together in the 110 or so validation repertoires. For cytomegalovirus status, the classifier reportedly gave diagnoses with high specificity and sensitivity. Specific recognition of CMV antigens was confirmed in vitro for a few chains (all CMV-associated).

With respect to this clone: Its antigen is unknown.

The CDR3 is 15 residues long. Looked up from germline, CDR1 is MNHEY and CDR2 is SVGAGI. V shed 4 bases and J 4 bases; nucleotides not matched to a gene: 7. Here immunoSEQ multiplex PCR was the method, and the copy in TCRdb shows in-frame clones only, minus some. The data contain 150,000 to 250,000 clones, about three quarters of them singletons. The chain uses TRBV6-5 and TRBJ1-2; TRBD1 matches 9 bases. Sequenced sample: PBMCs. This TCR derives from a young woman in good health and CMV-seronegative. CDR3 amino acids: CASSFQGQGPYGYTF. The CDR3 region has the DNA TGTGCCAGCAGTTTTCAGGGACAGGGACCCTATGGCTACACCTTC.